Each of the 6 T cell receptor beta chains below was sequenced from the same sample in a study of tumor-infiltrating lymphocytes in primary liver carcinoma. Taking about 19-31 mg of unsorted bulk tissue, the authors co-extracted RNA and DNA. Using a constant-region primer together with ProtoScript II reverse transcriptase, TCR beta cDNA was made from 500 ng of total RNA. Libraries covering TCR beta were generated through three nested multiplex PCR rounds (using a slightly modified ARM-PCR). The study ran its first two PCR rounds for about 11 cycles each, using TRBV1-TRBV30 forward primers and a C-beta reverse primer. In TCRdb, the multiplex PCR reads were re-called with MiXCR into one record per CDR3 protein. The data show roughly 86,000 distinct CDR3 sequences, with about 70% seen just once and around 27% held by the top ten. The sequencing input was tumor-adjacent normal liver tissue. The source is a man aged 40-49 years with primary liver carcinoma and hepatitis B virus infection.

This chain's CDR3 is CSARGPSNEQFF. The CDR3 nucleotides read TGCAGTGCTAGAGGACCTTCCAATGAGCAGTTCTTC. V is TRBV20-1 and J is TRBJ2-1; no clear D. CDR1 and CDR2 from the germline V gene are DFQATT and SNEGSKA (reference sequence). V lost 1 base, J lost 6 bases, and 7 bases lay in between. The CDR3 spans 12 residues.

As regards this clonotype: The germline gene is not matched at one end of the junction; a read error may be the cause. The chain is built from TRBV11-2 and TRBJ2-3; D possibly matches TRBD1 or TRBD2 (5 bases each). CDR3 length: 15 amino acids. Germline loops: CDR1 SGHAT, CDR2 FQNNGV. The CDR3 nucleotides read TGTGCCAGCAGCACGGGATATAGAGAGACAGATTCGCAGTATTTT. Its translation: CASSTGYRETDSQYF.

Comment on this clonotype: At one boundary the junction diverges from the germline segment, which might be a read error. The V gene is TRBV5-1, the J gene TRBJ2-1; weak D call: TRBD2 (5 bases). The CDR3 spans 14 residues. Germline assignment: CDR1 SGHRS and CDR2 YFSETQ. As DNA, the CDR3 is TGCACCAGCAGCTTGTCGGCGGGCAAGAATGAGCAGTTCTTC. Its translation: CTSSLSAGKNEQFF.

About this clonotype itself: One end of the junction fails to match germline, which may point to a read error. The chain combines TRBV6-1 with TRBJ2-2; TRBD2 agrees at 12 bases. Germline CDR1 is MNHNS and CDR2 is SASEGT. The CDR3 runs 18 residues. The CDR3 DNA reads TGTACCAGCAGTGTACGACTAGCGGGAGACGTTAACACCGGGGAGCTGTTTTTT. Its translation is CTSSVRLAGDVNTGELFF.

This clonotype was observed at least ten times. The CDR3 DNA follows: TGTGCCAGCAGTTACTTTATAGCGGGAGGGCTGTCCACAGATACGCAGTATTTT. This encodes CASSYFIAGGLSTDTQYF. The chain employs TRBV6-7 and TRBJ2-3, with TRBD2 matching over 11 bases. Being an ORF, TRBV6-7 has a function that is uncertain. V lost 1 base to trimming and J lost 2 bases; unmatched junction nucleotides: 8. The CDR3 consists of 18 residues.

The CDR3 spells CASNWDIGLAMGEQFF. As DNA, the CDR3 is TGTGCCAGTAACTGGGATATCGGACTAGCCATGGGTGAGCAGTTCTTC. The chain uses TRBV11-2 and TRBJ2-1, with TRBD2 matching over 8 bases. CDR1 SGHAT and CDR2 FQNNGV come from the germline V gene. The CDR3 covers 16 residues. The V segment lost 9 bases and the J segment 9 bases; nucleotides outside the gene matches: 19.